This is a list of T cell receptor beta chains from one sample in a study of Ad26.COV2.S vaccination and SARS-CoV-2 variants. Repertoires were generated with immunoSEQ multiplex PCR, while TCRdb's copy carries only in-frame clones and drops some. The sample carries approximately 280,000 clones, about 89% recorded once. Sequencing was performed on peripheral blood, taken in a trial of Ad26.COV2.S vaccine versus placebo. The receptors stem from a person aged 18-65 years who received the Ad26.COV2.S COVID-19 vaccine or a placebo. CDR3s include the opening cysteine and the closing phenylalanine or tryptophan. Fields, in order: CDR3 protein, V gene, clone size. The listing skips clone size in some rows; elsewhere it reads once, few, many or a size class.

CATSREVMSSGANVLTF TRBV15 .
CASSLTGSSYNSPLHF TRBV4-2 .
CASSPSGGLQETQYF TRBV7-2 .
CASSVGQPGYEQYF TRBV6-5 once
CASRKGQGLTYEQYF TRBV2 .
CAWTALLGDNGYTF TRBV30 .
CASSYRQPKLNTEAFF TRBV6-2/TRBV6-3 .
CASSPRLAGGPEQYF TRBV5-5 .
CASSLSLGLAGTGELFF TRBV5-4 .
CASSLDQGPQETQYF TRBV7-9 .
CASSLLAESLSGANVLTF TRBV6-6 .
CASSYSTPQPYGYTF TRBV6-2/TRBV6-3 .
CASSLVPTDTNTGELFF TRBV5-1 .
CASSYSQGMSGNTIYF TRBV6-5 .
CASSPRDGYEQYF TRBV5-1 few
CAWSVQNEQFF TRBV30 .
CASSSVDRNTGELFF TRBV5-1 few
CASSTGDGTQYF TRBV18 .
CASSLDQGEKLFF TRBV3-1/TRBV3-2 .
CASWRGAGGRNTEAFF TRBV19 .
CASRPSGGRETQYF TRBV2 once
CASRFGLAGDTQYF TRBV5-1 .
CASSLKGVMGTSSYNEQFF TRBV7-2 .
CASSPLGAGNSPLHF TRBV18 .
CASSSQGTSGRTGELFF TRBV5-1 .
CASSRTSGQETQYF TRBV5-1 .
CASSFGPSWGTQYF TRBV7-3 .
CASSLDRDYGYTF TRBV18 .
CASSYGQGGGNTIYF TRBV6-5 .
CASSRNGQGGPEAFF TRBV19 .
CASSMGSGGSYNEQFF TRBV19 .
CASSLLGDTVYNEQFF TRBV7-2 .
CASSFKENTEAFF TRBV5-6 .
CASSQRAHNEQFF TRBV3-1/TRBV3-2 .
CASSYSLAGGYNEQFF TRBV6-2/TRBV6-3 .
CAGGPGALNEKLFF TRBV27 once
CASSPAGDPGRVGTQYF TRBV7-7 .